A single sample is the source of the 3 T cell receptor beta chains below, sequenced in a study of control samples from healthy donors and cancer patients. Method: immunoSEQ multiplex PCR; TCRdb's copy keeps in-frame clones and lacks some. This table holds tens of thousands of clones, about three quarters found once. Sample: formalin-fixed, paraffin-embedded tissue. These receptors came from a male donor with melanoma.

The J gene is TRBJ1-2, the V gene TRBV9; no firm D call. This CDR3 has 13 residues. Trimming stripped 3 bases from V and 4 bases from J, with 10 bases between. The germline V gene has CDR1 SGDLS and CDR2 YYNGEE. For the CDR3, the DNA is TGTGCCAGCAGCGCCATCGAGGGCTATGGCTACACCTTC. Amino acid sequence: CASSAIEGYGYTF.

The chain has TRBV6-1 and TRBJ2-7; weak D call: TRBD2 (6 bases). CDR3 size: 15 residues. V lost 1 base to trimming and J lost 2 bases, with 12 bases between them. Germline V gene lookup returns CDR1 MNHNS and CDR2 SASEGT. CDR3 DNA sequence: TGTGCCAGCAGTGAAGGTCCTCGCGGGACCTACGAGCAGTACTTC. It yields the protein CASSEGPRGTYEQYF.

The genes are TRBV27 and TRBJ1-2; no clear D gene. CDR1 MNHEY and CDR2 SMNVEV come from the germline V gene (reference sequence). The V end was cut by 6 bases, the J end by 3 bases, with 11 bases between. The CDR3 runs 13 residues. The CDR3 spells CASSSLADYGYTF. For the CDR3, the DNA is TGTGCCAGCAGCTCATTGGCCGACTATGGCTACACCTTC.